This T cell receptor (beta chain) was sequenced during a study of OX40 agonist ivuxolimab in advanced cancers. This clone was recorded once. Measured with immunoSEQ multiplex PCR; TCRdb has only the in-frame clones, and not every one. Among over 150,000 clones listed, around 94% were seen once. Germline V CDR1 and CDR2: SGHRS, YFSETQ. The germline V and J ends were trimmed by 5 bases and 2 bases, with 10 bases remaining between them. There are 13 residues in the CDR3. Sequencing used CD4+ or CD8+ T cells sorted from blood, obtained in a trial of the OX40 agonist ivuxolimab. The chain is built from TRBV5-1 and TRBJ1-2; D may be TRBD1 (5 bases). This TCR came from an adult with an advanced solid tumor such as melanoma, head and neck, liver or kidney cancer. The DNA of the CDR3 is TGCGCCAGCAGTCGGGGGATAAACTATGGCTACACCTTC. This translates into CASSRGINYGYTF. The variable domain in full, completed from reference TRBV5-1 and TRBJ1-2, reads KAGVTQTPRYLIKTRGQQVTLSCSPISGHRSVSWYQQTPGQGLQFLFEYFSETQRNKGNFPGRFSGRQFSNSRSEMNVSTLELGDSALYLCASSRGINYGYTFGSGTRLTVV.